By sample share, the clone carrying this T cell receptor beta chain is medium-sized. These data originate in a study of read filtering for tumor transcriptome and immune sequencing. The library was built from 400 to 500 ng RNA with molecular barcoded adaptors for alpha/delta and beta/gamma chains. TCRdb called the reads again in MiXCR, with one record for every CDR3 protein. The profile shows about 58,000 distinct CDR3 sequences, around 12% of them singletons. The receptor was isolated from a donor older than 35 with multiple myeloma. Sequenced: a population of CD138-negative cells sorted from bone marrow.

CDR3 DNA sequence: TGTGCCAGCGGGCTTCGTTCACCCCTCCACTTT. It translates to CASGLRSPLHF. The V gene is TRBV27, the J gene TRBJ1-6; D unresolved. V was cut by 8 bases and J by 9 bases, with 8 bases left in between. The CDR3 has 11 residues. CDR1 and CDR2 from the germline V gene are MNHEY and SMNVEV (reference sequence).